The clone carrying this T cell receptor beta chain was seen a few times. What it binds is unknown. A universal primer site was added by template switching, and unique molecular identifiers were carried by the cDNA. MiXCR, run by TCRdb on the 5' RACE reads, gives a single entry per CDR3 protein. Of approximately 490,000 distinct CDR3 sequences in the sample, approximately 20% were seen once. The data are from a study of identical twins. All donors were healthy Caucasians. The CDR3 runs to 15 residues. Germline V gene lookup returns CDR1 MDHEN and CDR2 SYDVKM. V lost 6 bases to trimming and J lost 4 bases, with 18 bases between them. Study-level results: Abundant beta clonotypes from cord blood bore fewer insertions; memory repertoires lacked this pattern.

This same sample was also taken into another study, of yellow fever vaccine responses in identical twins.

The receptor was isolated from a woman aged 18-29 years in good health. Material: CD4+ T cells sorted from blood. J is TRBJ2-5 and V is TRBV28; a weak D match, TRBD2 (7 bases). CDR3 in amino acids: CASREGGQRRETQYF. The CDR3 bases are TGTGCCAGCAGGGAGGGGGGGCAGAGACGAGAGACCCAGTACTTC.